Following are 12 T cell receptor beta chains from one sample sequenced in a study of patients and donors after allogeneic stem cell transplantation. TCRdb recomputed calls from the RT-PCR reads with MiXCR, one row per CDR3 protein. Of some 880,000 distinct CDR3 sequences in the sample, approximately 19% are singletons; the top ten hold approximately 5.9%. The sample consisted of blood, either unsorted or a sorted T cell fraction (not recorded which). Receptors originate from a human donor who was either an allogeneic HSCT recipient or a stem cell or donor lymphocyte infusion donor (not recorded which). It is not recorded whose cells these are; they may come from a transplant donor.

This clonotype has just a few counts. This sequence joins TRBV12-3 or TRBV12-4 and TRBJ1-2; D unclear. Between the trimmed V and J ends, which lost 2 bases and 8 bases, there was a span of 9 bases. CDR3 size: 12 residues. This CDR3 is CASSLTGWGYTF. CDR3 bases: TGTGCCAGCAGTTTAACGGGTTGGGGCTACACCTTC.

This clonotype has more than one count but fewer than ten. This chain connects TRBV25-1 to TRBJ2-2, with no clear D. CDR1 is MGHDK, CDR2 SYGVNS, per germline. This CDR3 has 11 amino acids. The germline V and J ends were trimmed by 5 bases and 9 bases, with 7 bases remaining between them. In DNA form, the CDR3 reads TGTGCCAGCAGTTTCGGATGGGAGCTGTTTTTT. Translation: CASSFGWELFF.

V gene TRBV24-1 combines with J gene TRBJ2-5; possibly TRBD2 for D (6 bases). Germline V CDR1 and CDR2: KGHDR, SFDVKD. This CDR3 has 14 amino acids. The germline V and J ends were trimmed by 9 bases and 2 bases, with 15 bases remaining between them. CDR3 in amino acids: CATGSPEGQETQYF. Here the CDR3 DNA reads TGTGCCACCGGAAGTCCGGAGGGGCAAGAGACCCAGTACTTC.

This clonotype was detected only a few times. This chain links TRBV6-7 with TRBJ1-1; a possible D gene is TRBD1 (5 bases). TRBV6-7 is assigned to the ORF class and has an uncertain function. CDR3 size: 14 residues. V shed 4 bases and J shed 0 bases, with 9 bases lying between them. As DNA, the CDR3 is TGTGCCAGCAGTTCACAGGAGATGAACACTGAAGCTTTCTTT. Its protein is CASSSQEMNTEAFF.

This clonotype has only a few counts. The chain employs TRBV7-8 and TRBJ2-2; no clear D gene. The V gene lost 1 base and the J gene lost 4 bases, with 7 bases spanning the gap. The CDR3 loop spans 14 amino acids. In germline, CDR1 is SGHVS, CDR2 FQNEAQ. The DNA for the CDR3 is TGTGCCAGCAGCTTAGTTGGAAGCACCGGGGAGCTGTTTTTT. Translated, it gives CASSLVGSTGELFF.

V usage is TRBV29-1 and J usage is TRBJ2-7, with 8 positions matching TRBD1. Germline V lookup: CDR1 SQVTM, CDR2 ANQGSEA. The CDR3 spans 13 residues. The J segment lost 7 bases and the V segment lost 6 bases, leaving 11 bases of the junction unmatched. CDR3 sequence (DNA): TGCAGCGTCCGGGGCAGGGGGCTGGGGGAGCAGTACTTC. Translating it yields CSVRGRGLGEQYF.

CDR3 bases: TGTGCCATCGGGCAGGGGTTTTTTACGGCTTTCTTT. Its translation: CAIGQGFFTAFF. The chain couples TRBV10-3 to TRBJ1-1; TRBD1 might be the D (6 bases). CDR1 ENHRY and CDR2 SYGVKD come from the germline V gene. The CDR3 runs 12 residues. Trimming took off 8 bases at V and 11 bases at J, with 18 bases between the two ends.

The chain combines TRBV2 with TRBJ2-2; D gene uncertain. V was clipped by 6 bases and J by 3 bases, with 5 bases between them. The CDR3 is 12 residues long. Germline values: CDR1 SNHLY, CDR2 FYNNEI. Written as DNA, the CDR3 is TGTGCCAGCAGGGCGGACACCGGGGAGCTGTTTTTT. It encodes CASRADTGELFF.

CDR3 DNA sequence: TGTGCCACCGAAACCACCAACAGGGGGCTTAATGCTTTCTTT. The encoded protein is CATETTNRGLNAFF. The chain couples TRBV24-1 to TRBJ1-1; 9 bases match TRBD1. CDR3 size: 14 residues. V shed 9 bases and J 11 bases; nucleotides not matched to a gene: 15. The germline gives CDR1 KGHDR, CDR2 SFDVKD.

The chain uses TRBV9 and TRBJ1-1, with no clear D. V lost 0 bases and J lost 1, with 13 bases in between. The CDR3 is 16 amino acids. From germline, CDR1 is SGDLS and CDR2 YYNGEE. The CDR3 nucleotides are TGTGCCAGCAGCGTAGCGGCAGGCCCCTCGAACACTGAAGCTTTCTTT. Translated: CASSVAAGPSNTEAFF.

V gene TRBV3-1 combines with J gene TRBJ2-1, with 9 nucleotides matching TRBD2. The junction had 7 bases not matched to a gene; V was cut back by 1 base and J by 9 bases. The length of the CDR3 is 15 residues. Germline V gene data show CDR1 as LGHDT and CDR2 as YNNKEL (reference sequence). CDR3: CASSQVMRGGSEQFF. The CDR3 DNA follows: TGTGCCAGCAGCCAAGTTATGCGGGGGGGCAGTGAGCAGTTCTTC.

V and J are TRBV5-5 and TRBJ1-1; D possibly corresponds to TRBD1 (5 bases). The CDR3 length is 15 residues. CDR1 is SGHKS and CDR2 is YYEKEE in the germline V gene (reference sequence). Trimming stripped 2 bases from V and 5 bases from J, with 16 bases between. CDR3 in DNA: TGTGCCAGCAGCTTCCCCCCAGGGAGTCCGACTGAAGCTTTCTTT. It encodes CASSFPPGSPTEAFF.